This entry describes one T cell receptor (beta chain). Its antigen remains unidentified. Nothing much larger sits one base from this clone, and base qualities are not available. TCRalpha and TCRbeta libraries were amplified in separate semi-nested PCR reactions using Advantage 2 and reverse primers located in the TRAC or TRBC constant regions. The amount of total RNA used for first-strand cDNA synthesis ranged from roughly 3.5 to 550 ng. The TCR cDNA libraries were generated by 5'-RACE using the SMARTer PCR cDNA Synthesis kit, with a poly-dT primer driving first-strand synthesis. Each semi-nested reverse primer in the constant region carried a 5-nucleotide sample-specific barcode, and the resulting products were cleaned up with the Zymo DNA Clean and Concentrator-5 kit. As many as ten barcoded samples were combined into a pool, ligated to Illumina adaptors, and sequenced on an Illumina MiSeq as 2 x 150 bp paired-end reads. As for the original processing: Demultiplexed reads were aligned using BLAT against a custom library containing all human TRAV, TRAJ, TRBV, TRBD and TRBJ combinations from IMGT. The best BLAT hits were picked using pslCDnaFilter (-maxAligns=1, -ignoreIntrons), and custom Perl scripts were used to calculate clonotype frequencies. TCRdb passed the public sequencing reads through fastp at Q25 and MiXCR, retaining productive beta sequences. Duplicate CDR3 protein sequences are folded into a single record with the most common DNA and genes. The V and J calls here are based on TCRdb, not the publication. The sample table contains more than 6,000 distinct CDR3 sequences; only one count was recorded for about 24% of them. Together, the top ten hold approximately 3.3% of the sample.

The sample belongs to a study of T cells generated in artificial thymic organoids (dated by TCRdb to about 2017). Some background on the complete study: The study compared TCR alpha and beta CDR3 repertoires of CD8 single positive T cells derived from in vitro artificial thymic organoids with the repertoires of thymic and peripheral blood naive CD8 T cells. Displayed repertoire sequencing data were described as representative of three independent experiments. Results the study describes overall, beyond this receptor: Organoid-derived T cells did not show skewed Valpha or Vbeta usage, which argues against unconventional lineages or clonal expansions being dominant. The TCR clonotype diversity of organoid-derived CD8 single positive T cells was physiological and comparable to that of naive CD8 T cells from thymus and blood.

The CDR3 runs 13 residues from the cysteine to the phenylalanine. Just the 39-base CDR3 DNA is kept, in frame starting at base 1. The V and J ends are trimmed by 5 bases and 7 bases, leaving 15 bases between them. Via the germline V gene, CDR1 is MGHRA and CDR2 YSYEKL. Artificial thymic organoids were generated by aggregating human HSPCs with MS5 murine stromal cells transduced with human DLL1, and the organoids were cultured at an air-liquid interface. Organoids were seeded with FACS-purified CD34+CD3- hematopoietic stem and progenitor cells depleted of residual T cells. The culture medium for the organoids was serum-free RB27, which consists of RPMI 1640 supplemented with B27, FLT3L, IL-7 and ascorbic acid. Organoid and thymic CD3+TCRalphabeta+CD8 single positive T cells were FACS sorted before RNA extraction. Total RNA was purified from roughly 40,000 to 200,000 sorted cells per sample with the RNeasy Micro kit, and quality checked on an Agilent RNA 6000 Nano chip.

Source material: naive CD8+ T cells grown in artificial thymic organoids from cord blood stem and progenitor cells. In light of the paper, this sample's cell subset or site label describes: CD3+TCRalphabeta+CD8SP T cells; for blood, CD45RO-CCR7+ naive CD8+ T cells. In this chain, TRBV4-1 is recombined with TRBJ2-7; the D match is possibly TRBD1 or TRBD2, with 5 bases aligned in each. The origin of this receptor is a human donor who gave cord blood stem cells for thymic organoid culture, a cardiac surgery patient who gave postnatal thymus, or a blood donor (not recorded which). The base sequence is TGCGCCAGCAGCTCTCCAGGGACGCATGAGCAGTACTTC. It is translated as CASSSPGTHEQYF.